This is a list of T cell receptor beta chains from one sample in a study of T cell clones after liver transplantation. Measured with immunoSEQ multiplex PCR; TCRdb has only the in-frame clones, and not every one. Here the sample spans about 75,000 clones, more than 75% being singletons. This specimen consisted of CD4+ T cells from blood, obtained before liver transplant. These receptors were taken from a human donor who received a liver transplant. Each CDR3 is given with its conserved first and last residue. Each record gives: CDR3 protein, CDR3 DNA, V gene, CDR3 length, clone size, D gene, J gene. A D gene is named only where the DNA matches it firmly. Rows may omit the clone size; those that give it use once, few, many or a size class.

CDR3 protein: CASSLEAAYGYTF
CDR3 DNA: TGCGCCAGCAGCTTGGAGGCAGCATATGGCTACACCTTC
V gene: TRBV5-1
CDR3 length: 13
clone size: -
D gene: -
J gene: TRBJ1-2

CDR3 protein: CAISLLAGAPPGELFF
CDR3 DNA: TGTGCCATCAGCCTACTAGCGGGAGCCCCCCCCGGGGAGCTGTTTTTT
V gene: TRBV10-3
CDR3 length: 16
clone size: -
D gene: TRBD2
J gene: TRBJ2-2

CDR3 protein: CAWNRLAEDTQYF
CDR3 DNA: TGTGCCTGGAACCGACTAGCAGAAGATACGCAGTATTTT
V gene: TRBV30
CDR3 length: 13
clone size: -
D gene: TRBD2
J gene: TRBJ2-3

CDR3 protein: CATSRVSFQETQYF
CDR3 DNA: TGTGCCACCAGCAGAGTGTCGTTCCAAGAGACCCAGTACTTC
V gene: TRBV15
CDR3 length: 14
clone size: -
D gene: -
J gene: TRBJ2-5

CDR3 protein: CASSTGQGVYEQYF
CDR3 DNA: TGTGCCAGCAGCACGGGACAGGGGGTCTACGAGCAGTACTTC
V gene: TRBV5-4
CDR3 length: 14
clone size: -
D gene: TRBD1
J gene: TRBJ2-7

CDR3 protein: CASSLSPTGGSTDTQYF
CDR3 DNA: TGTGCCAGCAGTTTATCCCCAACAGGGGGGAGCACAGATACGCAGTATTTT
V gene: TRBV28
CDR3 length: 17
clone size: -
D gene: TRBD1
J gene: TRBJ2-3

CDR3 protein: CASSLTGGSTDTQYF
CDR3 DNA: TGTGCCAGTAGCCTAACGGGGGGAAGCACAGATACGCAGTATTTT
V gene: TRBV19
CDR3 length: 15
clone size: -
D gene: TRBD2
J gene: TRBJ2-3

CDR3 protein: CASRLGQGYNEQFF
CDR3 DNA: TGTGCCAGCAGATTGGGGCAGGGCTACAATGAGCAGTTCTTC
V gene: TRBV27
CDR3 length: 14
clone size: -
D gene: -
J gene: TRBJ2-1

CDR3 protein: CASSSRDILYEQYF
CDR3 DNA: TGCGCCAGCAGCAGCCGGGACATCCTCTACGAGCAGTACTTC
V gene: TRBV5-1
CDR3 length: 14
clone size: -
D gene: -
J gene: TRBJ2-7

CDR3 protein: CASSEAMGSGTQYF
CDR3 DNA: TGTGCCAGCAGTGAAGCAATGGGATCAGGGACCCAGTACTTC
V gene: TRBV6-1
CDR3 length: 14
clone size: once
D gene: -
J gene: TRBJ2-5

CDR3 protein: CASSRSGRASYEQYF
CDR3 DNA: TGTGCCAGCAGCCGGTCCGGGAGGGCGTCCTACGAGCAGTACTTC
V gene: TRBV28
CDR3 length: 15
clone size: once
D gene: TRBD2
J gene: TRBJ2-7

CDR3 protein: CASSPLGQAGNTNEKLFF
CDR3 DNA: TGTGCCAGCAGCCCCTTGGGACAGGCGGGGAACACTAATGAAAAACTGTTTTTT
V gene: TRBV4-2
CDR3 length: 18
clone size: -
D gene: TRBD1
J gene: TRBJ1-4

CDR3 protein: CASSLFASGATDTQYF
CDR3 DNA: TGTGCCAGCAGCTTGTTTGCTAGCGGGGCCACAGATACGCAGTATTTT
V gene: TRBV5-8
CDR3 length: 16
clone size: few
D gene: TRBD2
J gene: TRBJ2-3

CDR3 protein: CASRQTGASGNTIYF
CDR3 DNA: TGCGCCAGCAGACAAACAGGGGCCTCTGGAAACACCATATATTTT
V gene: TRBV5-1
CDR3 length: 15
clone size: few
D gene: TRBD1
J gene: TRBJ1-3

CDR3 protein: CAIQGIFTYEQYF
CDR3 DNA: TGTGCCATCCAGGGGATTTTCACCTACGAGCAGTACTTC
V gene: TRBV6-1
CDR3 length: 13
clone size: -
D gene: -
J gene: TRBJ2-7

CDR3 protein: CASSLSGGDQPQHF
CDR3 DNA: TGTGCCAGCAGCTTATCAGGGGGCGATCAGCCCCAGCATTTT
V gene: TRBV7-9
CDR3 length: 14
clone size: once
D gene: TRBD1
J gene: TRBJ1-5

CDR3 protein: CASSSRGGDSRIEQYF
CDR3 DNA: TGTGCCAGCTCCTCGAGGGGGGGAGACTCCCGGATCGAGCAGTACTTC
V gene: TRBV18
CDR3 length: 16
clone size: -
D gene: -
J gene: TRBJ2-7

CDR3 protein: CASSKDPSPGELFF
CDR3 DNA: TGTGCCAGCAGCAAGGACCCTAGCCCCGGGGAGCTGTTTTTT
V gene: TRBV7-3
CDR3 length: 14
clone size: -
D gene: -
J gene: TRBJ2-2

CDR3 protein: CASSPPAPWEQYF
CDR3 DNA: TGTGCCAGCAGTCCCCCTGCCCCCTGGGAGCAGTACTTC
V gene: TRBV28
CDR3 length: 13
clone size: few
D gene: -
J gene: TRBJ2-7

CDR3 protein: CASSLAAIGSEQYF
CDR3 DNA: TGTGCCAGTAGCCTAGCGGCGATTGGATCCGAGCAGTACTTC
V gene: TRBV19
CDR3 length: 14
clone size: -
D gene: TRBD2
J gene: TRBJ2-7

CDR3 protein: CASSLPGLGVGTGELFF
CDR3 DNA: TGTGCCAGCAGTTTGCCGGGACTAGGGGTAGGAACCGGGGAGCTGTTTTTT
V gene: TRBV27
CDR3 length: 17
clone size: -
D gene: TRBD2
J gene: TRBJ2-2

CDR3 protein: CASSPAGTAQETQYF
CDR3 DNA: TGTGCCAGCAGTCCAGCCGGGACAGCCCAAGAGACCCAGTACTTC
V gene: TRBV28
CDR3 length: 15
clone size: -
D gene: TRBD1
J gene: TRBJ2-5

CDR3 protein: CASSKMDREANEQFF
CDR3 DNA: TGTGCCAGCAGCAAAATGGACAGAGAAGCCAATGAGCAGTTCTTC
V gene: TRBV4-2
CDR3 length: 15
clone size: -
D gene: -
J gene: TRBJ2-1

CDR3 protein: CASSPALAGKETQYF
CDR3 DNA: TGTGCCAGCTCACCAGCACTAGCGGGAAAGGAGACCCAGTACTTC
V gene: TRBV18
CDR3 length: 15
clone size: -
D gene: TRBD2
J gene: TRBJ2-5

CDR3 protein: CASTLAGGWPETQYF
CDR3 DNA: TGTGCCAGCACCCTAGCGGGAGGGTGGCCGGAGACCCAGTACTTC
V gene: TRBV7-2
CDR3 length: 15
clone size: -
D gene: TRBD2
J gene: TRBJ2-5

CDR3 protein: CASSQTTGQGNEKLFF
CDR3 DNA: TGTGCCAGCTCACAAACGACTGGACAGGGGAATGAAAAACTGTTTTTT
V gene: TRBV18
CDR3 length: 16
clone size: -
D gene: TRBD1
J gene: TRBJ1-4

CDR3 protein: CASSRVGGSVTYNEQFF
CDR3 DNA: TGTGCCAGCTCCCGGGTTGGGGGCTCCGTCACCTACAATGAGCAGTTCTTC
V gene: TRBV18
CDR3 length: 17
clone size: -
D gene: -
J gene: TRBJ2-1

CDR3 protein: CASSPRDWGNEQYF
CDR3 DNA: TGTGCCAGCAGCCCGCGCGACTGGGGGAACGAGCAGTACTTC
V gene: TRBV7-2
CDR3 length: 14
clone size: -
D gene: -
J gene: TRBJ2-7

CDR3 protein: CASSVPGTDTQYF
CDR3 DNA: TGTGCCAGCTCGGTGCCCGGCACAGATACGCAGTATTTT
V gene: TRBV2
CDR3 length: 13
clone size: -
D gene: -
J gene: TRBJ2-3

CDR3 protein: CASSQLQETQYF
CDR3 DNA: TGTGCCAGCTCACAGCTACAAGAGACCCAGTACTTC
V gene: TRBV28
CDR3 length: 12
clone size: once
D gene: -
J gene: TRBJ2-5

CDR3 protein: CASAQGAGQPQHF
CDR3 DNA: TGTGCCAGCGCCCAGGGGGCCGGTCAGCCCCAGCATTTT
V gene: TRBV19
CDR3 length: 13
clone size: -
D gene: TRBD1
J gene: TRBJ1-5

CDR3 protein: CASSLQAGMNTEAFF
CDR3 DNA: TGCGCCAGCAGCCTGCAGGCGGGAATGAACACTGAAGCTTTCTTT
V gene: TRBV5-1
CDR3 length: 15
clone size: -
D gene: -
J gene: TRBJ1-1

CDR3 protein: CASSSFAGTDTQYF
CDR3 DNA: TGTGCCAGCAGCTCTTTTGCGGGCACAGATACGCAGTATTTT
V gene: TRBV7-3
CDR3 length: 14
clone size: -
D gene: -
J gene: TRBJ2-3

CDR3 protein: CASRYGGGSTDTQYF
CDR3 DNA: TGTGCCAGCCGTTACGGGGGCGGGAGCACAGATACGCAGTATTTT
V gene: TRBV6-5
CDR3 length: 15
clone size: once
D gene: -
J gene: TRBJ2-3

CDR3 protein: CASSLGGLGSPLHF
CDR3 DNA: TGTGCCAGCAGCTTAGGGGGGCTGGGTTCACCCCTCCACTTT
V gene: TRBV7-6
CDR3 length: 14
clone size: -
D gene: -
J gene: TRBJ1-6

CDR3 protein: CASSLGPRGEGTGELFF
CDR3 DNA: TGTGCCAGCAGCTTAGGCCCCAGGGGAGAGGGCACCGGGGAGCTGTTTTTT
V gene: TRBV7-3
CDR3 length: 17
clone size: -
D gene: -
J gene: TRBJ2-2

CDR3 protein: CASSLDAASGNTIYF
CDR3 DNA: TGTGCCAGCAGCTTAGATGCGGCCTCTGGAAACACCATATATTTT
V gene: TRBV7-2
CDR3 length: 15
clone size: -
D gene: -
J gene: TRBJ1-3

CDR3 protein: CASSLGGPGAGELFF
CDR3 DNA: TGTGCCAGCAGCTTGGGGGGACCAGGGGCCGGGGAGCTGTTTTTT
V gene: TRBV5-4
CDR3 length: 15
clone size: -
D gene: -
J gene: TRBJ2-2

CDR3 protein: CASSPAGGVSYEQYF
CDR3 DNA: TGTGCCAGCTCACCGGCAGGCGGGGTCTCCTACGAGCAGTACTTC
V gene: TRBV18
CDR3 length: 15
clone size: -
D gene: -
J gene: TRBJ2-7

CDR3 protein: CASSPRQGAYEQYF
CDR3 DNA: TGTGCCAGCAGCCCTCGGCAGGGGGCCTACGAGCAGTACTTC
V gene: TRBV9
CDR3 length: 14
clone size: -
D gene: TRBD1
J gene: TRBJ2-7

CDR3 protein: CASSPQGRATEAFF
CDR3 DNA: TGTGCCAGCAGCCCACAGGGAAGGGCCACTGAAGCTTTCTTT
V gene: TRBV7-2
CDR3 length: 14
clone size: few
D gene: -
J gene: TRBJ1-1

CDR3 protein: CASSPWTSGSSDTGELFF
CDR3 DNA: TGTGCCAGCAGCCCCTGGACTAGCGGGAGTTCGGACACCGGGGAGCTGTTTTTT
V gene: TRBV11-3
CDR3 length: 18
clone size: -
D gene: TRBD2
J gene: TRBJ2-2

CDR3 protein: CASSAGTDHQPQHF
CDR3 DNA: TGTGCCAGTAGTGCCGGGACAGACCATCAGCCCCAGCATTTT
V gene: TRBV19
CDR3 length: 14
clone size: -
D gene: TRBD1
J gene: TRBJ1-5

CDR3 protein: CASSLGTSGKETQYF
CDR3 DNA: TGTGCCAGCAGCTTGGGGACTAGCGGGAAAGAGACCCAGTACTTC
V gene: TRBV7-9
CDR3 length: 15
clone size: -
D gene: TRBD2
J gene: TRBJ2-5

CDR3 protein: CASREPSSYEQYF
CDR3 DNA: TGTGCAAGCCGCGAGCCTTCGTCCTACGAGCAGTACTTC
V gene: TRBV12-2
CDR3 length: 13
clone size: once
D gene: -
J gene: TRBJ2-7

CDR3 protein: CASSLGDSQETQYF
CDR3 DNA: TGCGCCAGCAGCTTGGGGGACAGCCAAGAGACCCAGTACTTC
V gene: TRBV5-1
CDR3 length: 14
clone size: -
D gene: TRBD1
J gene: TRBJ2-5

CDR3 protein: CASSLYRGPGQPQHF
CDR3 DNA: TGTGCCAGCAGTCTCTACAGGGGGCCCGGGCAGCCCCAGCATTTT
V gene: TRBV2
CDR3 length: 15
clone size: once
D gene: TRBD1
J gene: TRBJ1-5

CDR3 protein: CASSYGPRDNEKLFF
CDR3 DNA: TGTGCCAGCAGTTATGGACCACGGGACAATGAAAAACTGTTTTTT
V gene: TRBV6-5
CDR3 length: 15
clone size: -
D gene: -
J gene: TRBJ1-4

CDR3 protein: CASSLIGMDTEAFF
CDR3 DNA: TGTGCCAGCAGCCTGATAGGGATGGACACTGAAGCTTTCTTT
V gene: TRBV6-5
CDR3 length: 14
clone size: -
D gene: -
J gene: TRBJ1-1